The 27 T cell receptor beta chains presented below share a single source sample, sequenced in a study of T cell changes during pregnancy in multiple sclerosis. Sequencing was performed with immunoSEQ multiplex PCR; in TCRdb, only in-frame clones are kept and a portion is missing. The repertoire holds more than 20,000 clones, with around 93% as singletons. The starting material was CD8+ T cells from peripheral blood mononuclear cells, obtained in the third trimester of pregnancy. The receptors derive from a female donor with multiple sclerosis, enrolled in a pregnancy study.

V and J are TRBV10-3 and TRBJ1-2, with 7 bases fitting TRBD1. Germline V lookup: CDR1 ENHRY, CDR2 SYGVKD. V shed 10 bases, J shed 4 bases, and the junction held 3 bases outside the gene matches. This CDR3 has 11 residues. CDR3 sequence (DNA): TGTGCCAGCGCAGGGGGCTATGGCTACACCTTC. It codes for CASAGGYGYTF.

The chain links TRBV4-2 to TRBJ2-4; 11 positions agree with TRBD1. This CDR3 is built from 19 residues. J lost 0 bases, V lost 0 bases, and 7 bases had no gene match. Germline V gives CDR1 LGHNA, CDR2 YNFKEQ. The DNA of the CDR3 is TGTGCCAGCAGCCAAGATGGACAGGGGGCGCTGAGAGCCAAAAACATTCAGTACTTC. It is translated as CASSQDGQGALRAKNIQYF.

This chain joins TRBV14 and TRBJ2-5; weak D call: TRBD2 (5 bases). The CDR3 is 13 residues long. Germline V gene lookup returns CDR1 SGHDN and CDR2 FVKESK. The germline V and J ends were trimmed by 0 bases and 9 bases, with 11 bases remaining between them. CDR3 nucleotide sequence: TGTGCCAGCAGCCAAGATAGGAGGTCGGCCCAGTACTTC. Translating it yields CASSQDRRSAQYF.

V is TRBV4-1 and J is TRBJ2-7; TRBD2 might be the D (6 bases). V lost 0 bases and J 4 bases, leaving 19 bases between the germline ends. The length of the CDR3 is 17 residues. CDR1 and CDR2 (germline): MGHRA, YSYEKL. CDR3 protein: CASSQEVPGALIYEQYF. The CDR3, as DNA: TGCGCCAGCAGCCAAGAGGTTCCGGGAGCCCTAATTTACGAGCAGTACTTC.

The rearrangement uses TRBV5-4 and TRBJ2-1; a possible D gene is TRBD1 (5 bases). Germline V gene lookup returns CDR1 SGHNT and CDR2 YYREEE (reference sequence). Trimming stripped 5 bases from V and 4 bases from J, with 10 bases between. The CDR3 extends over 13 amino acids. The CDR3 DNA follows: TGTGCCAGCAGGCCCGACAGTTACAATGAGCAGTTCTTC. It translates to CASRPDSYNEQFF.

The chain carries TRBV4-1 and TRBJ2-3; TRBD2 agrees at 9 bases. CDR3 length: 16 residues. CDR1 and CDR2 (germline): MGHRA, YSYEKL. The V and J ends lost 3 bases and 0 bases, in that order; junction bases with no gene match: 4. The DNA of the CDR3 is TGCGCCAGCAGCCACCCTAGCGGGGCTAGCACAGATACGCAGTATTTT. This codes for CASSHPSGASTDTQYF.

This clone was counted between two and nine times. J is TRBJ2-5 and V is TRBV7-9; TRBD1 matches 10 bases. The CDR3 has 13 residues. The germline gives CDR1 SEHNR, CDR2 FQNEAQ (reference sequence). Unmatched junction bases numbered 2, after V lost 4 bases and J lost 6 bases. CDR3 nucleotides: TGTGCCAGCAGCTGGGACAGGGGACAGACCCAGTACTTC. It encodes CASSWDRGQTQYF.

The V gene is TRBV5-1, the J gene TRBJ1-5, with TRBD1 identical over 7 bases. V lost 5 bases and J lost 5; bases outside the gene matches: 19. The CDR3 is 18 residues long. Germline values: CDR1 SGHRS, CDR2 YFSETQ. The CDR3 reads CASSFFPTGTEDDQPQHF. The CDR3 region has the DNA TGCGCCAGCAGTTTCTTTCCTACCGGGACAGAGGATGATCAGCCCCAGCATTTT.

The chain combines TRBV4-3 with TRBJ2-7; tentative D call: TRBD2 (6 bases). V was cut by 0 bases and J by 0 bases, with 18 bases left in between. CDR3 length equals 18 residues. Per the germline V gene, CDR1 is LGHNA and CDR2 is YSLEER. The CDR3 sequence: CASSQDPVARDFSYEQYF. CDR3 coding DNA: TGCGCCAGCAGCCAAGATCCGGTGGCCAGGGACTTCTCCTACGAGCAGTACTTC.

The rearrangement uses TRBV28 and TRBJ2-2; no reliable D call. The germline CDR1 and CDR2 sequences are MDHEN and SYDVKM. V was shortened by 4 bases and J by 5 bases, with 23 bases between the two germline ends. The CDR3 loop spans 18 amino acids. This CDR3 reads CASSSLPRPKARTGELFF. The CDR3 DNA follows: TGTGCCAGCAGTTCCTTACCCCGTCCAAAAGCTCGGACCGGGGAGCTGTTTTTT.

This clone was counted between two and nine times. The chain has TRBV6-1 and TRBJ2-5; 12 nucleotides align to TRBD2. Germline CDR1 MNHNS, CDR2 SASEGT. The CDR3 is made up of 16 amino acids. J was trimmed by 5 bases and V by 2 bases; bases with no gene match: 6. CDR3 amino acids: CASSELAGGPQETQYF. The CDR3 DNA reads as TGTGCCAGCAGTGAACTAGCGGGAGGGCCACAGGAGACCCAGTACTTC.

This chain connects TRBV6-4 to TRBJ2-1; 8 bases line up with TRBD1. Germline V lookup: CDR1 MRHNA, CDR2 SNTAGT. V trimming: 2 bases; J trimming: 9 bases; junction bases outside the gene matches: 9. The CDR3 is 15 amino acids. The CDR3 DNA reads as TGTGCCAGCAGTGACAGTACAGGGGGAATCGGTGAGCAGTTCTTC. It translates to CASSDSTGGIGEQFF.

The V call is TRBV27, the J call TRBJ2-7, with TRBD1 matching 12 bases. Trimming at V came to 5 bases and at J to 7 bases, leaving 6 bases not matched to a gene. The CDR3 sequence is 14 residues long. In germline, CDR1 is MNHEY, CDR2 SMNVEV (reference sequence). CDR3 loop: CASSLGQGAPEQYF. The CDR3 DNA follows: TGTGCCAGCAGTCTGGGACAGGGGGCGCCTGAGCAGTACTTC.

The rearrangement joins TRBV19 to TRBJ2-7; D ambiguous. This CDR3 comprises 14 residues. The germline V and J ends were trimmed by 5 bases and 6 bases, with 17 bases remaining between them. Germline V gives CDR1 LNHDA, CDR2 SQIVND (reference sequence). The CDR3 loop is CASSSGLPLSEQYF. CDR3 sequence (DNA): TGTGCCAGTAGTTCAGGCCTCCCTCTCTCCGAGCAGTACTTC.

This clone came up a few times. The V gene is TRBV7-9, the J gene TRBJ1-2; TRBD1 aligns across 8 bases. The CDR3 has 15 residues. V lost 5 bases and J lost 3; bases outside the gene matches: 8. Per germline, CDR1 SEHNR and CDR2 FQNEAQ (reference sequence). This chain's CDR3 is CASSATGGSDYGYTF. For the CDR3, the DNA is TGTGCCAGCAGCGCTACAGGGGGTTCGGACTATGGCTACACCTTC.

V is TRBV7-9 and J is TRBJ2-2; no clear D gene. The V end lost 4 bases, the J end lost 6 bases, and 9 bases lay between the germline ends. This CDR3 contains 13 residues. From germline, CDR1 is SEHNR and CDR2 FQNEAQ (reference sequence). The CDR3 DNA follows: TGTGCCAGCAGCTACGACAATCCCGGGGAGCTGTTTTTT. This gives the protein CASSYDNPGELFF.

This clone was seen just once. The chain recombines TRBV9 with TRBJ2-3, with a tentative D call TRBD2 (6 bases). V dropped 0 bases and J dropped 0 bases, with 14 bases sitting between them. The CDR3 sequence is 17 residues long. CDR1 and CDR2 from the germline V gene are SGDLS and YYNGEE. The CDR3 reads CASSVAGAGSSTDTQYF. CDR3 DNA sequence: TGTGCCAGCAGCGTAGCCGGGGCGGGGTCTAGCACAGATACGCAGTATTTT.

This chain links TRBV25-1 with TRBJ1-1; a weak D match, TRBD1 (6 bases). V lost 5 bases and J lost 7, with 14 bases in between. The CDR3 is 13 amino acids. Germline CDR1 is MGHDK and CDR2 is SYGVNS. CDR3: CASSLGARDEAFF. The DNA of the CDR3 is TGTGCCAGCAGTTTGGGGGCAAGGGATGAAGCTTTCTTT. Full variable domain (rest looked up from reference TRBV25-1 and TRBJ1-1): EADIYQTPRYLVIGTGKKITLECSQTMGHDKMYWYQQDPGMELHLIHYSYGVNSTEKGDLSSESTVSRIRTEHFPLTLESARPSHTSQYLCASSLGARDEAFFGQGTRLTVV.

This chain uses TRBV9 with TRBJ2-7, with a possible D match to TRBD1 (6 bases). V was shortened by 0 bases and J by 4 bases, with 11 bases between the two germline ends. The CDR3 consists of 14 residues. In germline, CDR1 is SGDLS, CDR2 YYNGEE. The CDR3 nucleotides read TGTGCCAGCAGCGTAGGCCAGGGGAGATACGAGCAGTACTTC. Protein: CASSVGQGRYEQYF.

The chain combines TRBV21-1 with TRBJ1-1; the table's D gene call, TRBD1, was not cross checked with the DNA. TRBV21-1 is assigned pseudogene status. The CDR3 contains 15 residues. In nucleotides, the CDR3 is TGTGCCAGCAGCAAGGGGACAGCAGATAACACTGAAGCTTTCTTT. Translated: CASSKGTADNTEAFF.

The chain carries TRBV4-1 and TRBJ2-3, with 7 bases identical to TRBD2. The germline V gene encodes CDR1 MGHRA and CDR2 YSYEKL. With V trimmed by 5 bases and J by 0 bases, 8 bases remained unmatched. This CDR3 has 16 residues. The CDR3 nucleotides read TGCGCCAGCAGCTCCAGACTAGCAGCTAGCACAGATACGCAGTATTTT. Translating gives CASSSRLAASTDTQYF.

CDR3 region: CASGGVETQYF. The CDR3 DNA is TGTGCCTCCGGGGGGGTGGAGACCCAGTACTTC. The V call is TRBV7-6, the J call TRBJ2-5, with 8 bases that match TRBD2. This CDR3 spans 11 amino acids. Trimming took 11 bases from V and 5 from J; bases not matched to a gene: 4. The V gene's germline CDR1 is SGHVS and CDR2 FNYEAQ.

This chain joins TRBV5-1 and TRBJ2-7; 9 bases align to TRBD1. Germline loops: CDR1 SGHRS, CDR2 YFSETQ. With V trimmed by 4 bases and J by 0 bases, 5 bases remained unmatched. The CDR3 runs 15 residues. The CDR3 here is CASSADRGGSYEQYF. For the CDR3, the DNA is TGCGCCAGCAGCGCCGACAGGGGGGGCTCCTACGAGCAGTACTTC.

The genes are TRBV18 and TRBJ2-5, with D unclear. CDR1 and CDR2 (germline): KGHSH, LQKENI. This CDR3 has 14 amino acids. V lost 3 bases, J lost 5 bases, and 13 bases lay in between. This CDR3 is CASSPQLDRETQYF. The DNA of the CDR3 is TGTGCCAGCTCACCTCAGCTAGATCGGGAGACCCAGTACTTC.

The CDR3 here is CSAGDRGIHTEAFF. DNA for the CDR3: TGCAGCGCCGGGGACAGGGGCATCCACACTGAAGCTTTCTTT. This chain joins TRBV29-1 and TRBJ1-1; 10 bases agree with TRBD1. Per the germline V gene, CDR1 is SQVTM and CDR2 is ANQGSEA. The CDR3 is 14 amino acids. The V segment lost 7 bases and the J segment 3 bases; nucleotides outside the gene matches: 8. The full variable domain, rest sourced from reference TRBV29-1 and TRBJ1-1, is SAVISQKPSRDICQRGTSLTIQCQVDSQVTMMFWYRQQPGQSLTLIATANQGSEATYESGFVIDKFPISRPNLTFSTLTVSNMSPEDSSIYLCSAGDRGIHTEAFFGQGTRLTVV.

The chain combines TRBV21-1 with TRBJ2-5; the DNA was not compared with TRBD2, the D call given in the table. TRBV21-1 is a pseudogene. The CDR3 runs to 16 residues. The CDR3 sequence: CASSKGVGGRGKTQYF. The CDR3 nucleotides are TGTGCCAGCAGCAAAGGGGTTGGCGGGAGGGGAAAGACCCAGTACTTC.

V is TRBV4-1 and J is TRBJ2-3, with TRBD2 as a possible D gene (5 bases). This CDR3 contains 15 residues. Germline lookup yields CDR1 MGHRA and CDR2 YSYEKL. V was trimmed by 3 bases and J by 4 bases, leaving 14 bases between them. DNA of the CDR3: TGCGCCAGCAGCCAGGCGGCTCCGAGGGCAGATACGCAGTATTTT. This gives the protein CASSQAAPRADTQYF.